Shown below are 28 T cell receptor beta chains from a single sample sequenced in a study of blood T cells in healthy people across ages. Alongside a J-beta primer mix, a sample-barcoded 5' primer served in a second PCR lasting 7 to 11 cycles. TCRdb fed the 5' RACE reads into MiXCR, producing one record per CDR3 protein. The sample records fewer than 950,000 distinct CDR3 sequences, around 36% being singletons. The specimen sequenced was blood. The source is a man younger than 35 in good health.

The table lists this clonotype with a few counts. The genes are TRBV27 and TRBJ2-7, with D maybe TRBD2 (5 bases). The CDR3 runs to 14 residues. Germline assignment: CDR1 MNHEY and CDR2 SMNVEV (reference sequence). Trimming removed 5 bases at V and 0 bases at J, with 11 bases between. This CDR3 reads CASSPAAGSYEQYF. Written as DNA, the CDR3 is TGTGCCAGCAGTCCGGCGGCGGGCTCCTACGAGCAGTACTTC.

The CDR3 DNA sequence: TGCAGTGCTAGAGGGCTAGAGCCGAACACCGGGGAGCTGTTTTTT. Protein sequence: CSARGLEPNTGELFF. V gene TRBV20-1 combines with J gene TRBJ2-2; D is undetermined. The V end lost 1 base, the J end lost 0 bases, and 9 bases lay between the germline ends. The CDR3 is 15 amino acids. Germline assignment: CDR1 DFQATT and CDR2 SNEGSKA (reference sequence).

This clonotype was seen repeatedly, ten times or more. The V and J genes are TRBV20-1 and TRBJ2-1; 7 nucleotides agree with TRBD2. Trimming cost V 6 bases and J 7 bases; bases outside gene matches: 3. This CDR3 comprises 11 residues. In germline, CDR1 is DFQATT, CDR2 SNEGSKA (reference sequence). CDR3 DNA: TGCAGTGCCTGGGGGGGTAATGAGCAGTTCTTC. Encoded protein: CSAWGGNEQFF.

The chain is built from TRBV6-2 or TRBV6-3 and TRBJ2-3, with TRBD1 matching 7 bases. The CDR3 totals 14 residues. Germline loops: CDR1 MNHEY, CDR2 SVGEGT. With V trimmed by 11 bases and J by 1 base, 9 bases remained unmatched. CDR3 bases: TGTGCCTCCGTGAGGGGGCCGGGCACAGATACGCAGTATTTT. Its protein is CASVRGPGTDTQYF.

As concerns this clonotype: Just one base apart from a much larger clone, this may be a read error. The rearrangement joins TRBV3-1 to TRBJ2-1, with unresolved D. V lost 5 bases to trimming and J lost 10 bases, with 12 bases between them. There are 12 residues in the CDR3. Germline loops: CDR1 LGHDT, CDR2 YNNKEL (reference sequence). CDR3 residues: CASSSETYEQFF. CDR3 DNA sequence: TGTGCCAGCAGCTCAGAAACCTACGAGCAGTTCTTC.

This rearrangement joins TRBV4-3 to TRBJ1-2; 10 bases map to TRBD1. This CDR3 contains 13 residues. Trimming took 3 bases from V and 8 from J; bases not matched to a gene: 3. CDR1 is LGHNA and CDR2 is YSLEER in the germline V gene. The CDR3 loop is CASSQGQGFGYTF. The DNA of the CDR3 is TGCGCCAGCAGCCAGGGACAGGGGTTCGGCTACACCTTC.

The rearrangement uses TRBV7-2 and TRBJ2-1; D assignment may be TRBD1 or TRBD2 (5 bases each). V was pared by 3 bases and J by 0 bases, with 9 bases between. The CDR3 extends over 15 amino acids. CDR1 and CDR2 from the germline V gene are SGHTA and FQGNSA. CDR3 nucleotides: TGTGCCAGCAGCTTTGAGGGGAGCTCCTACAATGAGCAGTTCTTC. Protein sequence: CASSFEGSSYNEQFF. The full variable domain, with the rest looked up from reference TRBV7-2 and TRBJ2-1, is GAGVSQSPSNKVTEKGKDVELRCDPISGHTALYWYRQSLGQGLEFLIYFQGNSAPDKSGLPSDRFSAERTGGSVSTLTIQRTQQEDSAVYLCASSFEGSSYNEQFFGPGTRLTVL.

The V gene is TRBV7-2, the J gene TRBJ2-7; D is uncertain. The J call is doubtful: the DNA matches TRBJ2-4 better. Germline loops: CDR1 SGHTA, CDR2 FQGNSA. The CDR3 is 13 residues long. For the CDR3, the DNA is TGTGCCAGCAGCGCCCCGACGGTAAACATTCAGTACTTC. Its translation: CASSAPTVNIQYF.

This clonotype appeared many times. At one of its ends the junction is not consistent with the germline gene, which may arise from a read error. This rearrangement joins TRBV5-1 to TRBJ2-7; possible D gene TRBD2, 6 bases. This CDR3 comprises 12 residues. The germline gives CDR1 SGHRS, CDR2 YFSETQ. The CDR3 loop is CASSPRGGEQYF. CDR3 sequence (DNA): TGTGCCAGCAGCCCACGGGGAGGCGAGCAGTACTTC.

V usage is TRBV20-1 and J usage is TRBJ2-3; perhaps TRBD2 as D (6 bases). The CDR3 spans 16 residues. The V end lost 0 bases, the J end lost 4 bases, and 17 bases lay between the germline ends. CDR1 is DFQATT and CDR2 is SNEGSKA in the germline V gene (reference sequence). CDR3 loop: CSAREGRAGPADTQYF. The CDR3 region has the DNA TGCAGTGCTAGAGAAGGGCGTGCGGGGCCCGCAGATACGCAGTATTTT.

The chain employs TRBV12-3 or TRBV12-4 and TRBJ1-1; D is ambiguous. This CDR3 has 14 residues. Trimming removed 3 bases at V and 4 bases at J, with 12 bases between. The CDR3 reads CASSFSPSGTEAFF. In DNA form, the CDR3 reads TGTGCCAGCAGTTTCTCCCCCTCGGGCACTGAAGCTTTCTTT.

The rearrangement uses TRBV7-3 and TRBJ1-6; 7 bases align to TRBD1. Germline trimming cut 2 bases from V and 6 bases from J; bases unmatched to any gene: 4. Germline V CDR1 and CDR2: SGHTA, FQGTGA. This CDR3 comprises 15 residues. As DNA, the CDR3 is TGTGCCAGCAGCTTAGCGGGACAGAGTAATTCACCCCTCCACTTT. This sequence encodes CASSLAGQSNSPLHF.

The rearrangement links TRBV29-1 to TRBJ1-1; 7 bases are shared with TRBD1. Germline V gives CDR1 SQVTM, CDR2 ANQGSEA. CDR3 length: 11 amino acids. The V segment lost 7 bases and the J segment 5 bases; nucleotides outside the gene matches: 4. CDR3 residues: CSGTQGTEAFF. CDR3 nucleotide sequence: TGCAGCGGCACACAGGGGACTGAAGCTTTCTTT.

The CDR3 DNA sequence: TGTGCCAGCAAGTGGACAGGGGACAATGAGCAGTTCTTC. Translating gives CASKWTGDNEQFF. The chain joins TRBV2 to TRBJ2-1, with 9 bases that match TRBD1. The V gene's germline CDR1 is SNHLY and CDR2 FYNNEI. The CDR3 has 13 amino acids. The junction had 3 bases not matched to a gene; V was cut back by 7 bases and J by 5 bases.

The V gene is TRBV20-1, the J gene TRBJ1-2, with D possibly matching TRBD1 (6 bases). V lost 0 bases to trimming and J lost 2 bases, with 16 bases between them. The V gene's germline CDR1 is DFQATT and CDR2 SNEGSKA (reference sequence). The CDR3 is made up of 16 amino acids. CDR3 sequence: CSAREVGDTANYGYTF. The CDR3 nucleotides are TGCAGTGCTAGAGAAGTGGGGGACACCGCGAACTATGGCTACACCTTC.

This clonotype was detected a few times. One junction end does not reproduce the germline sequence, and a read error may be involved. The chain is built from TRBV3-1 and TRBJ2-3; 7 bases are a match to TRBD1. This CDR3 has 18 residues. The germline V gene encodes CDR1 LGHDT and CDR2 YNNKEL (reference sequence). The CDR3, as DNA: TGTGCCAGCAGCCATGGGACAGCTTACTTCGGAATCGTCGATACGAAGTATTTT. This gives the protein CASSHGTAYFGIVDTKYF.

There are many counts of this clonotype. The chain combines TRBV3-1 with TRBJ2-1; unclear D gene. Trimming stripped 0 bases from V and 9 bases from J, with 3 bases between. Germline lookup yields CDR1 LGHDT and CDR2 YNNKEL (reference sequence). The CDR3 runs to 11 residues. Written as DNA, the CDR3 is TGTGCCAGCAGCCAAGAGGGTGAGCAGTTCTTC. Its protein product is CASSQEGEQFF.

The chain employs TRBV5-1 and TRBJ2-2; possible D gene TRBD1, 6 bases. Germline CDR1 reads SGHRS; CDR2 reads YFSETQ. This CDR3 is built from 15 residues. V lost 2 bases, J lost 5 bases, and 13 bases lay in between. The CDR3 region is CASSFEGRGTGELFF. The CDR3 region has the DNA TGCGCCAGCAGCTTTGAGGGAAGGGGGACCGGGGAGCTGTTTTTT.

This clonotype occurred a few times. The genes are TRBV6-6 and TRBJ1-6, with a weak D call TRBD1 (5 bases). The CDR3 contains 14 residues. Trimming shortened V by 7 bases and J by 15 bases, and 22 bases separated the two germline ends. Germline assignment: CDR1 MNHNY and CDR2 SVGAGI (reference sequence). Here the CDR3 reads CASNPSRDPFLLHF. The CDR3, as DNA: TGTGCCAGCAACCCCAGCCGGGACCCATTTCTCCTCCACTTT.

This chain uses TRBV5-5 with TRBJ1-2; no definite D call. V was clipped by 4 bases and J by 2 bases, with 12 bases between them. This CDR3 is 14 amino acids long. CDR1 SGHKS and CDR2 YYEKEE come from the germline V gene (reference sequence). For the CDR3, the DNA is TGTGCCAGCAGCCCCGGTTCAGCAAACTATGGCTACACCTTC. As protein: CASSPGSANYGYTF.

The rearrangement joins TRBV30 to TRBJ1-1; TRBD1 might be the D (6 bases). This CDR3 is built from 14 residues. V shed 2 bases and J shed 1 base, with 11 bases lying between them. Germline CDR1 is GTSNPN and CDR2 is SVGIG (reference sequence). The CDR3 protein is CAWSQGFGNTEAFF. The CDR3, as DNA: TGTGCCTGGAGTCAGGGGTTTGGGAACACTGAAGCTTTCTTT.

The rearrangement links TRBV21-1 to TRBJ1-1; the table names TRBD1, a call not compared with the DNA. TRBV21-1 corresponds to a pseudogene. The CDR3 has 16 amino acids. CDR3 DNA: TGTGCCAGCAGCAAAACATTTGAGGGGCAGAACACTGAAGCTTTCTTT. This gives the protein CASSKTFEGQNTEAFF.

This clonotype was found a few times. The chain recombines TRBV10-3 with TRBJ1-2; TRBD1 matches 8 bases. V was clipped by 2 bases and J by 5 bases; unmatched bases: 7. The CDR3 covers 15 residues. The germline gives CDR1 ENHRY, CDR2 SYGVKD. The CDR3 reads CAISEIVRTGYGYTF. The CDR3 DNA reads as TGTGCCATCAGTGAGATTGTCAGGACAGGGTATGGCTACACCTTC.

As for this clonotype: Compared with germline, one end of the junction differs, possibly owing to a read error. The chain carries TRBV7-7 and TRBJ2-3, with TRBD2 identical over 9 bases. Per the germline V gene, CDR1 is SSHAT and CDR2 is FNYEAQ (reference sequence). The CDR3 has 13 residues. This CDR3 reads CASSGGTVDTQYF. DNA for the CDR3: TGTGCTAGCAGCGGGGGGACAGTAGATACGCAGTATTTT.

The V gene is TRBV20-1, the J gene TRBJ2-7; D is perhaps TRBD1 (6 bases). Trimming left V 0 bases short and J 4 bases short, with 10 bases between. The germline V gene has CDR1 DFQATT and CDR2 SNEGSKA (reference sequence). The CDR3 totals 13 residues. The CDR3 coding sequence is TGCAGTGCTAGAGACCGGGACATTTACGAGCAGTACTTC. Translation gives CSARDRDIYEQYF.

The chain carries TRBV9 and TRBJ1-1; maybe TRBD1 (5 bases). CDR3 length: 15 amino acids. The germline V and J ends were trimmed by 0 bases and 1 base, with 10 bases remaining between them. Germline CDR1 and CDR2: SGDLS and YYNGEE. The CDR3 sequence is CASSVAGLTNTEAFF. The CDR3 nucleotides read TGTGCCAGCAGCGTAGCGGGACTCACGAACACTGAAGCTTTCTTT.

Ten or more counts support this clonotype. The gene calls are TRBV4-3 and TRBJ2-3; D call uncertain. CDR3 length equals 14 residues. Germline V CDR1 and CDR2: LGHNA, YSLEER. Trimming shortened V by 0 bases and J by 5 bases, and 9 bases separated the two germline ends. The DNA for the CDR3 is TGCGCCAGCAGCCAAGACGGAGTTGGAGATACGCAGTATTTT. It specifies CASSQDGVGDTQYF.

This clonotype has a count of ten or more. The V gene is TRBV12-3 or TRBV12-4, the J gene TRBJ2-7, with a tentative D call TRBD2 (7 bases). The CDR3 contains 14 residues. V lost 10 bases and J 3 bases, leaving 19 bases between the germline ends. Written as DNA, the CDR3 is TGTGCCACCACATCTCGGGGGGCTTTCTACGAGCAGTACTTC. Its translation is CATTSRGAFYEQYF.